The 15 T cell receptor beta chains below come from one sample, sequenced in a study of blood T cell repertoires in COVID-19. Libraries were prepared by immunoSEQ multiplex PCR; TCRdb keeps only in-frame clonotypes and omits some of them. The sample records tens of thousands of clones, around 80% being singletons. The specimen sequenced was peripheral blood. The receptor set was obtained from a human donor in a cohort sampled during active COVID-19.

This chain links TRBV27 with TRBJ1-5, with D possibly being TRBD1 (5 bases). The germline V gene encodes CDR1 MNHEY and CDR2 SMNVEV (reference sequence). The CDR3 covers 14 residues. V was trimmed by 2 bases and J by 0 bases, leaving 5 bases between them. The CDR3 nucleotides are TGTGCCAGCAGTTTAAGGGGTAGCAATCAGCCCCAGCATTTT. Translating it yields CASSLRGSNQPQHF.

DNA of the CDR3: TGTGCCAGCAGTCTAATAATGAACACTGAAGCTTTCTTT. It codes for CASSLIMNTEAFF. The genes are TRBV12-3 or TRBV12-4 and TRBJ1-1; no definite D call. The CDR3 loop spans 13 amino acids. V was clipped by 5 bases and J by 0 bases, with 7 bases between them.

The chain joins TRBV7-9 to TRBJ1-2; the D gene is possibly TRBD1 (6 bases). This CDR3 spans 14 amino acids. CDR1 and CDR2 (germline): SEHNR, FQNEAQ (reference sequence). V dropped 5 bases and J dropped 1 base, with 11 bases sitting between them. The CDR3 sequence: CASSTGTINYGYTF. CDR3 nucleotide sequence: TGTGCCAGCAGCACAGGGACAATTAACTATGGCTACACCTTC.

The chain couples TRBV19 to TRBJ2-3; possible D gene TRBD1, 7 bases. V shed 5 bases and J shed 0 bases, with 18 bases lying between them. CDR3 length equals 17 residues. In germline, CDR1 is LNHDA, CDR2 SQIVND (reference sequence). The CDR3 sequence: CASSGGASDRSTDTQYF. The CDR3 DNA follows: TGTGCCAGTAGTGGAGGGGCCTCGGACAGGAGCACAGATACGCAGTATTTT. Supplemented by reference TRBV19 and TRBJ2-3, the full variable domain reads DGGITQSPKYLFRKEGQNVTLSCEQNLNHDAMYWYRQDPGQGLRLIYYSQIVNDFQKGDIAEGYSVSREKKESFPLTVTSAQKNPTAFYLCASSGGASDRSTDTQYFGPGTRLTVL.

Points on this clone: One end of the junction fails to match germline, which may point to a read error. V is TRBV7-7 and J is TRBJ2-1; 8 nucleotides align to TRBD2. Per germline, CDR1 SSHAT and CDR2 FNYEAQ (reference sequence). The CDR3 covers 15 residues. In DNA, the CDR3 is TGTGCTAGCAGCTATACTAGCGGACCTTTGGATGAGCAGTTCTTC. Amino acid sequence: CASSYTSGPLDEQFF. Full variable domain (missing parts from reference TRBV7-7 and TRBJ2-1): GAGVSQSPRYKVTKRGQDVTLRCDPISSHATLYWYQQALGQGPEFLTYFNYEAQPDKSGLPSDRFSAERPEGSISTLTIQRTEQRDSAMYRCASSYTSGPLDEQFFGPGTRLTVL.

The chain joins TRBV20-1 to TRBJ1-2; no definite D call. The germline V gene encodes CDR1 DFQATT and CDR2 SNEGSKA (reference sequence). V lost 3 bases, J lost 4 bases, and 18 bases lay in between. The CDR3 runs to 15 residues. In DNA, the CDR3 is TGCAGTGCTAGTCCAAAGACACCCGGCAGCTATGGCTACACCTTC. Encoded protein: CSASPKTPGSYGYTF.

The chain employs TRBV18 and TRBJ1-2; D may be TRBD1 (6 bases). This CDR3 is built from 13 residues. V was pared by 6 bases and J by 4 bases, with 12 bases between. Per the germline V gene, CDR1 is KGHSH and CDR2 is LQKENI. CDR3 sequence (DNA): TGTGCCAGCTCCCAGGGGCCTTTCTATGGCTACACCTTC. It translates to CASSQGPFYGYTF.

The V and J genes are TRBV18 and TRBJ2-7, with 8 bases aligning to TRBD1. The CDR3 has 13 residues. From germline, CDR1 is KGHSH and CDR2 LQKENI. The ends lost 5 bases at V and 6 bases at J; junction bases unmatched: 6. The CDR3 here is CASSEIDRGEQYF. The CDR3 DNA sequence: TGTGCCAGCTCAGAGATCGACAGGGGCGAGCAGTACTTC.

The chain recombines TRBV2 with TRBJ1-3, with D perhaps TRBD1 (5 bases). The V end lost 4 bases, the J end lost 9 bases, and 10 bases lay between the germline ends. Germline-derived CDR1 and CDR2 are SNHLY and FYNNEI. The CDR3 is made up of 12 amino acids. The CDR3 loop reads CASSVVRGTIYF. In DNA form, the CDR3 reads TGTGCCAGCAGTGTGGTTAGGGGCACCATATATTTT.

For the CDR3, the DNA is TGTGCCTGGAGTCCCCCTGGGGGGTTTGCTTCTAACTATGGCTACACCTTC. Its protein product is CAWSPPGGFASNYGYTF. This chain connects TRBV30 to TRBJ1-2; D perhaps matches TRBD1 (5 bases). Trimming took 2 bases from V and 0 from J, leaving 19 bases between them. The germline gives CDR1 GTSNPN, CDR2 SVGIG (reference sequence). The CDR3 is 17 residues long.

The rearrangement joins TRBV3-1 (or the pseudogene TRBV3-2) to TRBJ1-5; 8 bases are shared with TRBD1. In germline, CDR1 is LGHDT, CDR2 YNNKEL (reference sequence). The J segment lost 6 bases and the V segment lost 0 bases, leaving 13 bases of the junction unmatched. This CDR3 comprises 18 residues. As DNA, the CDR3 is TGTGCCAGCAGCCAAGATGTCGGGGCAGGGGGCCAAACTCAGCCCCAGCATTTT. Translating gives CASSQDVGAGGQTQPQHF.

The V call is TRBV6-1, the J call TRBJ1-4, with D tentatively TRBD1 (5 bases). Trimming shortened V by 6 bases and J by 4 bases, and 18 bases separated the two germline ends. Germline V gene sequence: CDR1 MNHNS, CDR2 SASEGT. The CDR3 is 16 residues long. In nucleotides, the CDR3 is TGTGCCAGCAGGGAACGATTAGGGGCAAGTAATGAAAAACTGTTTTTT. This encodes CASRERLGASNEKLFF.

The V gene is TRBV20-1, the J gene TRBJ2-7, with D unresolved. There are 14 residues in the CDR3. From germline, CDR1 is DFQATT and CDR2 SNEGSKA (reference sequence). The V gene lost 3 bases and the J gene lost 1 base, with 13 bases spanning the gap. The chain's CDR3 is CSASTLYSSYEQYF. The CDR3 nucleotides are TGCAGTGCTAGTACCCTCTATAGTTCCTACGAGCAGTACTTC.

The rearrangement links TRBV6-5 to TRBJ1-6, with 7 bases that match TRBD1. This CDR3 contains 14 residues. The J segment lost 13 bases and the V segment lost 7 bases, leaving 13 bases of the junction unmatched. Germline V gene data show CDR1 as MNHEY and CDR2 as SVGAGI. The CDR3 region is CASNFDRAASPLHF. The DNA for the CDR3 is TGTGCCAGCAATTTTGACAGGGCCGCTTCTCCCCTCCACTTT.

This sequence joins TRBV27 and TRBJ2-7, with 7 bases lining up with TRBD1. Trimming at V came to 5 bases and at J to 5 bases, leaving 9 bases not matched to a gene. The CDR3 runs to 14 residues. Germline lookup yields CDR1 MNHEY and CDR2 SMNVEV (reference sequence). In DNA, the CDR3 is TGTGCCAGCAGTCGACAGGGCGCTCAGGACGAGCAGTACTTC. Translating it yields CASSRQGAQDEQYF.